Below are 21 T cell receptor beta chains sequenced from a single sample in a study of identical twins. TCRdb analysed the 5' RACE reads with MiXCR anew, one entry per CDR3 protein. This sample carries approximately 700,000 distinct CDR3 sequences, approximately 6.1% of them seen once, and the ten largest clones take roughly 2%. Sequencing used naive T cells sorted from blood. Receptors were obtained from a man between 18 and 35 years old in good health.

Many counts were recorded for this clonotype. The CDR3 bases are TGTGCCACCGAAACCCGCAGGGAAAGCTCCTACAATGAGCAGTTCTTC. Its protein is CATETRRESSYNEQFF. The rearrangement links TRBV10-3 to TRBJ2-1; maybe TRBD1 (5 bases). Trimming took 10 bases from V and 0 from J, leaving 19 bases between them. CDR3 size: 16 residues. Germline V CDR1 and CDR2: ENHRY, SYGVKD.

There are many counts of this clonotype. This CDR3 reads CASSSQDADTQYF. Written as DNA, the CDR3 is TGTGCCAGCAGCTCCCAAGATGCAGATACGCAGTATTTT. The chain uses TRBV7-2 and TRBJ2-3; the D is unclear. CDR1 and CDR2 from the germline V gene are SGHTA and FQGNSA. The CDR3 consists of 13 residues. V lost 4 bases and J lost 4, with 9 bases in between.

In its sample, this clonotype was seen many times. The chain joins TRBV20-1 to TRBJ2-5; D is ambiguous. The CDR3 runs 13 residues. Trimming shortened V by 3 bases and J by 2 bases, and 10 bases separated the two germline ends. Germline values: CDR1 DFQATT, CDR2 SNEGSKA (reference sequence). The CDR3 DNA reads as TGCAGTGCTAGTTTCCAGCGACAAGAGACCCAGTACTTC. Translation gives CSASFQRQETQYF.

The table lists this clonotype with many counts. The chain employs TRBV12-3 or TRBV12-4 and TRBJ2-2, with D perhaps being TRBD1 or TRBD2 (5 bases each). V was trimmed by 6 bases and J by 4 bases, leaving 15 bases between them. The CDR3 is 15 amino acids. CDR3 protein: CASSLRGDPTGELFF. In nucleotides, the CDR3 is TGTGCCAGCAGCTTGAGGGGAGATCCCACCGGGGAGCTGTTTTTT.

This clonotype was counted ten times or more. The rearrangement joins TRBV29-1 to TRBJ2-3; D gene unclear. The V end was cut by 6 bases, the J end by 6 bases, with 7 bases between. The CDR3 spans 10 residues. Germline V gene sequence: CDR1 SQVTM, CDR2 ANQGSEA. CDR3 DNA sequence: TGCAGCGTATCTGCCGATACGCAGTATTTT. This translates into CSVSADTQYF.

A word on this clonotype: A much larger clone sits a single nucleotide away, making a read error possible. The chain uses TRBV28 and TRBJ1-5; 12 nucleotides match TRBD1. Germline V lookup: CDR1 MDHEN, CDR2 SYDVKM. J lost 9 bases, V lost 5 bases, and 11 bases had no gene match. This CDR3 has 16 amino acids. The CDR3 is CASSGRGQGALRPQHF. Here the CDR3 DNA reads TGTGCCAGCAGTGGTAGGGGACAGGGGGCCCTGCGGCCCCAGCATTTT.

This clonotype came up many times. This chain connects TRBV25-1 to TRBJ2-7; a weak D match, TRBD2 (6 bases). Between the trimmed V and J ends, which lost 6 bases and 3 bases, there was a span of 15 bases. The CDR3 extends over 14 amino acids. CDR1 MGHDK and CDR2 SYGVNS come from the germline V gene. CDR3 nucleotide sequence: TGTGCCAGCAGGCCGGCGGGGTTCTACTACGAGCAGTACTTC. This encodes CASRPAGFYYEQYF.

This clonotype was counted ten times or more. CDR3 amino acids: CASSHRGGTGYTF. As DNA, the CDR3 is TGTGCCAGCAGTCACCGAGGGGGGACTGGCTACACCTTC. The rearrangement uses TRBV12-3 or TRBV12-4 and TRBJ1-2, with TRBD1 as a possible D gene (6 bases). Trimming removed 5 bases at V and 7 bases at J, with 14 bases between. This CDR3 contains 13 residues.

This clonotype appeared a few times. J is TRBJ2-3 and V is TRBV11-3; D not certain. V was cut by 5 bases and J by 8 bases, with 11 bases left in between. Germline-derived CDR1 and CDR2 are SGHNT and YENEEA. The CDR3 covers 12 residues. The CDR3 coding sequence is TGTGCCAGCAGCCCCAGTCTTGGTACGCAGTATTTT. Encoded protein: CASSPSLGTQYF.

The table lists this clonotype with many counts. V is TRBV7-2 and J is TRBJ2-7; perhaps TRBD2 as D (5 bases). The ends were cut back, 5 bases at V and 0 bases at J, with 8 bases in the middle. The CDR3 contains 13 residues. Per the germline V gene, CDR1 is SGHTA and CDR2 is FQGNSA. CDR3 coding DNA: TGTGCCAGCAGCGGGAGCGACTCCTACGAGCAGTACTTC. It is translated as CASSGSDSYEQYF.

This chain uses TRBV28 with TRBJ1-2, with D possibly matching TRBD1 (5 bases). CDR3 size: 14 residues. Deletions cut 8 bases from V and 10 bases from J, with 23 bases between. CDR1 and CDR2 from the germline V gene are MDHEN and SYDVKM. DNA of the CDR3: TGTGCCAGCGCACCCGGTGGTGGGGCTATCGACTACACCTTC. This codes for CASAPGGGAIDYTF.

There are many counts of this clonotype. The V and J genes are TRBV7-6 and TRBJ2-1; unclear D gene. The CDR3 is 13 residues long. The germline gives CDR1 SGHVS, CDR2 FNYEAQ. V was trimmed by 2 bases and J by 7 bases, leaving 9 bases between them. The CDR3 DNA is TGTGCCAGCAGCTTAAATGAAGCGAATGAGCAGTTCTTC. As protein: CASSLNEANEQFF. Full variable domain (rest looked up from reference TRBV7-6 and TRBJ2-1): GAGVSQSPRYKVTKRGQDVALRCDPISGHVSLYWYRQALGQGPEFLTYFNYEAQQDKSGLPNDRFSAERPEGSISTLTIQRTEQRDSAMYRCASSLNEANEQFFGPGTRLTVL.

J is TRBJ2-5 and V is TRBV2, with TRBD1 matching over 8 bases. This CDR3 spans 17 amino acids. Germline CDR1 is SNHLY and CDR2 is FYNNEI. Trimming at V came to 4 bases and at J to 5 bases, leaving 15 bases not matched to a gene. CDR3 residues: CASSVFVSRGLAETQYF. In nucleotides, the CDR3 is TGTGCCAGCAGTGTTTTCGTAAGCAGGGGGCTCGCGGAGACCCAGTACTTC.

The chain uses TRBV6-4 and TRBJ2-1, with D unclear. The J call may be mistaken, given a closer DNA end match to TRBJ2-7. The CDR3 covers 15 residues. The germline V gene has CDR1 MRHNA and CDR2 SNTAGT. CDR3 residues: CASSDTPSSYNEQYF. In DNA, the CDR3 is TGTGCCAGCAGTGACACCCCGAGCTCCTACAATGAGCAGTACTTC.

This clonotype was seen only a few times. The genes are TRBV7-2 and TRBJ2-1, with TRBD2 as a possible D gene (5 bases). Trimming took 3 bases from V and 6 from J, leaving 15 bases between them. The CDR3 covers 15 residues. CDR1 and CDR2 from the germline V gene are SGHTA and FQGNSA. CDR3: CASSFWRPQGNEQFF. CDR3 nucleotides: TGTGCCAGCAGCTTCTGGAGGCCCCAAGGCAATGAGCAGTTCTTC. The full variable domain, with the rest looked up from reference TRBV7-2 and TRBJ2-1, is GAGVSQSPSNKVTEKGKDVELRCDPISGHTALYWYRQSLGQGLEFLIYFQGNSAPDKSGLPSDRFSAERTGGSVSTLTIQRTQQEDSAVYLCASSFWRPQGNEQFFGPGTRLTVL.

This clonotype was picked up a small number of times. The V gene is TRBV7-9, the J gene TRBJ1-4; D gene ambiguous. CDR3 length: 14 residues. The germline gives CDR1 SEHNR, CDR2 FQNEAQ (reference sequence). With 5 bases removed from V and 4 bases from J, the gap between germline ends came to 11 bases. The CDR3 reads CASSLVGDNEKLFF. The CDR3 DNA reads TGTGCCAGCAGCCTCGTGGGAGATAATGAAAAACTGTTTTTT.

This clonotype was observed many times. This rearrangement joins TRBV24-1 to TRBJ2-1, with D possibly TRBD1 on 6 matching bases. Trimming pared 9 bases from V and 10 bases from J, leaving 12 bases between. The germline V gene has CDR1 KGHDR and CDR2 SFDVKD. The CDR3 runs to 11 residues. The CDR3 nucleotides read TGTGCCACCCAACTGACAGGCGAGCAGTTCTTC. Protein product: CATQLTGEQFF.

The gene calls are TRBV20-1 and TRBJ2-1; D gene uncertain. Deletions cut 3 bases from V and 9 bases from J, with 9 bases between. This CDR3 spans 11 amino acids. Per germline, CDR1 DFQATT and CDR2 SNEGSKA (reference sequence). The CDR3 region is CSASGVGEQFF. Here the CDR3 DNA reads TGCAGTGCTAGTGGTGTTGGTGAGCAGTTCTTC.

The V gene is TRBV7-6, the J gene TRBJ2-2; the match to TRBD1 covers 7 bases. This CDR3 is built from 13 residues. With V trimmed by 4 bases and J by 5 bases, 1 base remained unmatched. Germline-derived CDR1 and CDR2 are SGHVS and FNYEAQ. CDR3 amino acids: CASSWDRTGELFF. DNA for the CDR3: TGTGCCAGCAGCTGGGACAGAACCGGGGAGCTGTTTTTT. Based on the CDR3 plus reference TRBV7-6 and TRBJ2-2, the full variable domain is GAGVSQSPRYKVTKRGQDVALRCDPISGHVSLYWYRQALGQGPEFLTYFNYEAQQDKSGLPNDRFSAERPEGSISTLTIQRTEQRDSAMYRCASSWDRTGELFFGEGSRLTVL.

This clonotype has ten or more counts. The V call is TRBV10-3, the J call TRBJ1-5, with 10 bases that match TRBD1. Germline V lookup: CDR1 ENHRY, CDR2 SYGVKD. Unmatched junction bases numbered 3, after V lost 6 bases and J lost 7 bases. This CDR3 comprises 13 residues. DNA for the CDR3: TGTGCCATCAGGGGGACAGGGGAGCAGCCCCAGCATTTT. Translating gives CAIRGTGEQPQHF.

Details on this clonotype: Given the absence of the conserved phenylalanine or tryptophan at the CDR3 end, a read error is likely. The gene calls are TRBV6-1 and TRBJ2-2; no definite D call. The CDR3 is 16 residues long. Per germline, CDR1 MNHNS and CDR2 SASEGT. Trimming removed 7 bases from V and 3 bases from J, with 18 bases in between. CDR3 nucleotide sequence: TGTGCCAGCAAGCCTTCCTCCCGGACGGACACCGGGGAGCTGTTTTGT. It specifies CASKPSSRTDTGELFC.